This T cell receptor (beta chain) is drawn from a study of regulatory T cells in long-lasting Graves disease. General study findings and limits: Owing to a sample size that was small, accuracy may have been reduced.

As to time point: newly diagnosed GD, antithyroid drugs for less than 3 months. PBMCs provided the RNA from which the TCR library was made. This clonotype was observed at least ten times. Its antigen is currently unknown. Trimming cost V 0 bases and J 2 bases, with 14 bases left between them. Germline loops: CDR1 SGHAT, CDR2 FQNNGV. The length of the CDR3 is 16 residues. Both iRepertoire HTBI primers and Arm-PCR of CDR3 regions were used to build the TCR beta libraries. TCRdb reprocessed the multiplex PCR reads via MiXCR and lists one record per CDR3 protein. The sample shows 500,000 or so distinct CDR3 sequences, about 17% of them seen only once. These data also formed part of another study, on T cells in Graves' hyperthyroidism and ophthalmopathy.

The clonotype comes from a man aged 35-49 years with Graves disease. This specimen consisted of peripheral blood mononuclear cells (PBMCs), obtained at new diagnosis, from a patient treated with antithyroid drugs. This chain connects TRBV11-2 to TRBJ2-7, with a possible D match to TRBD1 (5 bases). The CDR3 sequence is CASSLDSQGGTYEQYF. Written as DNA, the CDR3 is TGTGCCAGCAGCTTAGATAGTCAGGGTGGAACCTACGAGCAGTACTTC.